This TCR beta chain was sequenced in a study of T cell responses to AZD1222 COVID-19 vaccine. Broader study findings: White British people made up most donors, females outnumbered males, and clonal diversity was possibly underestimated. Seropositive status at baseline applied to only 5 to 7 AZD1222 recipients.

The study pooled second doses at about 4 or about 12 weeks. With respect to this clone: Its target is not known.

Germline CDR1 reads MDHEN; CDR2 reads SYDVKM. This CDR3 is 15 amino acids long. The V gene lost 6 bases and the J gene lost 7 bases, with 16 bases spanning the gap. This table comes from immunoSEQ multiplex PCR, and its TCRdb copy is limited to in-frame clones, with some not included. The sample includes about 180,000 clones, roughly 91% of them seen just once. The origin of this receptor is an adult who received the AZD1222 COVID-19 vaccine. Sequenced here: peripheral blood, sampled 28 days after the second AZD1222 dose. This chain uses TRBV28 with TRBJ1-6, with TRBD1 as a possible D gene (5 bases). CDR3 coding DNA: TGTGCCAGCAGACCCCCGGGACGGATAAATTCACCCCTCCACTTT. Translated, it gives CASRPPGRINSPLHF. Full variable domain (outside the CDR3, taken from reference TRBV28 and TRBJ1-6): DVKVTQSSRYLVKRTGEKVFLECVQDMDHENMFWYRQDPGLGLRLIYFSYDVKMKEKGDIPEGYSVSREKKERFSLILESASTNQTSMYLCASRPPGRINSPLHFGNGTRLTVT.